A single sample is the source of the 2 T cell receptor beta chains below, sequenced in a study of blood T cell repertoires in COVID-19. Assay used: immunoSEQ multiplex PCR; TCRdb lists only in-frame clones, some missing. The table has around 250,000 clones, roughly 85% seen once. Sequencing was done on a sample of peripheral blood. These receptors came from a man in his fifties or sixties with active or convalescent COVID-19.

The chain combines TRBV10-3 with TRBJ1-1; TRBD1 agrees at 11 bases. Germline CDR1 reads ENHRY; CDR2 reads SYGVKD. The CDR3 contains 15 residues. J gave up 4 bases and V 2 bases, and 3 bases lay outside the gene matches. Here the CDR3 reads CAISEPGQGVTEAFF. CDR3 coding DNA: TGTGCCATCAGTGAGCCGGGACAGGGGGTCACTGAAGCTTTCTTT.

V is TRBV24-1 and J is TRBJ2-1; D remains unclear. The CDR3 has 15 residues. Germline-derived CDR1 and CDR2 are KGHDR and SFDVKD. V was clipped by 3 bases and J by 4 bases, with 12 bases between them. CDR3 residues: CATSDEEAPYNEQFF. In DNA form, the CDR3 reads TGTGCCACCAGTGATGAAGAGGCCCCGTACAATGAGCAGTTCTTC.